This TCR beta chain was retrieved from a study of blood T cells in healthy people across ages. Extraction of total RNA produced a minimum of 5.5 micrograms from each sample. This CDR3 is built from 15 residues. The V and J ends lost 5 bases and 4 bases, in that order; junction bases with no gene match: 10. In germline, CDR1 is SEHNR, CDR2 FQNEAQ (reference sequence). Using a J-beta primer mix together with a sample-barcoded 5' primer, a second PCR was run for about 7 to 12 cycles. Every single cDNA molecule received a tag from a template-switch adaptor with 12 random nucleotides. One entry per CDR3 protein results from TCRdb running MiXCR on the 5' RACE reads. The sample consists of over a million distinct CDR3 sequences, 35% to 55% of them appearing once. Overall study results and limits: Donors of long life had a larger count of naive CD4+ cells and greater diversity than aged donors.

This clonotype was observed a handful of times. The antigen remains unidentified. The TCR comes from a woman aged 55-75 years in good health. The sequenced material came from blood. The chain joins TRBV7-9 to TRBJ2-7; 8 bases line up with TRBD1. CDR3 nucleotides: TGTGCCAGCAGCCCCCTCACAGGGGGTTTGTACGAGCAGTACTTC. It specifies CASSPLTGGLYEQYF.